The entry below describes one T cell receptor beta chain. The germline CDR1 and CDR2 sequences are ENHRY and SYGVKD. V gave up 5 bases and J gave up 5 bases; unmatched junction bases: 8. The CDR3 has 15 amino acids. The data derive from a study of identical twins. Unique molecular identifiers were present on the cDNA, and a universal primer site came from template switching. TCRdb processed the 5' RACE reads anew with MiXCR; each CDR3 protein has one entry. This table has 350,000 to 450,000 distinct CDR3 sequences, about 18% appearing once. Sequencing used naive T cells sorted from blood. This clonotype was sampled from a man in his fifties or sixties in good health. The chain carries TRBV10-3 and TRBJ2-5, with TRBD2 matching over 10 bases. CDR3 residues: CAISSGTSASETQYF. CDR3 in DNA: TGTGCCATCAGTTCCGGGACTAGCGCCAGTGAGACCCAGTACTTC.